Listed below are T cell receptor beta chains from one sample, sequenced in a study of T cell responses to AZD1222 COVID-19 vaccine. The method was immunoSEQ multiplex PCR; TCRdb's version includes in-frame clones alone and lacks a portion of them. The data contain roughly 180,000 clones, roughly 92% of them singletons. The sample in question was peripheral blood, obtained 28 days after the second AZD1222 dose. These receptor sequences come from an adult who received the AZD1222 COVID-19 vaccine. Both conserved end residues are part of each CDR3. The order of the fields is CDR3 protein, CDR3 DNA, J gene, V gene, D gene, clone size. The D gene is left open where the match is weak. A row's size may be missing; if present it is once, few, many or a size class.

CASRRVVGNQPQHF,TGTGCCAGCAGGAGGGTAGTAGGGAATCAGCCCCAGCATTTT,TRBJ1-5,TRBV2,-,-
CASSPLSKGSTDTQYF,TGTGCCAGCTCACCACTGAGTAAGGGGAGCACAGATACGCAGTATTTT,TRBJ2-3,TRBV18,-,-
CASSHAGTSGSYEQYF,TGTGCCAGCTCCCATGCCGGGACTAGCGGCTCCTACGAGCAGTACTTC,TRBJ2-7,TRBV18,TRBD2,once
CASISKASYEQYF,TGTGCCAGCATAAGTAAGGCCTCCTACGAGCAGTACTTC,TRBJ2-7,TRBV9,-,once
CAWAGPAGELFF,TGTGCCTGGGCGGGTCCGGCCGGGGAGCTGTTTTTT,TRBJ2-2,TRBV30,-,once
CASSYSRVSNYGYTF,TGTGCCAGCAGTTACTCTAGGGTCTCGAACTATGGCTACACCTTC,TRBJ1-2,TRBV6-5,-,-
CASSPRLAEQETQYF,TGTGCCAGCTCACCAAGGCTAGCGGAACAAGAGACCCAGTACTTC,TRBJ2-5,TRBV18,TRBD2,-
CASSLRLAETDTQYF,TGTGCCAGCAGCTTAAGACTAGCGGAGACAGATACGCAGTATTTT,TRBJ2-3,TRBV7-3,TRBD2,-
CSVQGNYGYTF,TGCAGCGTCCAGGGTAACTATGGCTACACCTTC,TRBJ1-2,TRBV29-1,-,-
CASSQSGSRTDTQYF,TGTGCCAGCTCCCAAAGCGGGAGTCGCACAGATACGCAGTATTTT,TRBJ2-3,TRBV18,TRBD2,-
CASSSAGRGQEAFF,TGCGCCAGCAGCTCCGCCGGGAGGGGCCAGGAAGCTTTCTTT,TRBJ1-1,TRBV5-1,-,-
CATSRGSSTDTQYF,TGTGCCACCAGCAGAGGTAGTAGCACAGATACGCAGTATTTT,TRBJ2-3,TRBV15,-,once
CASSQQAMGNSPLHF,TGTGCCAGCTCACAGCAAGCTATGGGGAATTCACCCCTCCACTTT,TRBJ1-6,TRBV18,-,-